A selection of T cell receptor beta chains follows, all from one sample in a study of blood T cell repertoires in COVID-19. Clones were read by immunoSEQ multiplex PCR, and TCRdb kept only the in-frame ones, dropping some. Here the sample spans tens of thousands of clones, approximately 82% being singletons. What was sequenced was peripheral blood. The source of these receptors is a man older than 75 with active COVID-19. Both conserved end residues are part of each CDR3. D genes are given only for firm matches. Expanded clones are given a class, and other clones once, few, many or no size at all.

cdr3_aa,cdr3_nt,d_call,clone_size,j_call,v_call
CASRSDSLNTEAFF,TGTGCCAGCAGGTCTGACAGTCTGAACACTGAAGCTTTCTTT,-,-,TRBJ1-1,TRBV7-9
CASSLSDTSYEQYF,TGTGCTAGCAGCTTATCGGACACCTCCTACGAGCAGTACTTC,-,-,TRBJ2-7,TRBV7-7
CASRDTGEAYGYTF,TGTGCCAGCAGAGATACAGGGGAGGCCTATGGCTACACCTTC,TRBD1,once,TRBJ1-2,TRBV6-5
CASSSGTDTEAFF,TGTGCCAGCTCATCCGGGACAGACACTGAAGCTTTCTTT,TRBD1,-,TRBJ1-1,TRBV18
CASSYQTGAEETQYF,TGCGCCAGCAGCTACCAGACAGGGGCGGAGGAGACCCAGTACTTC,TRBD1,-,TRBJ2-5,TRBV5-1
CATMVQGSRNNEQFF,TGTGCCACCATGGTACAGGGGTCCCGGAACAATGAGCAGTTCTTC,TRBD1,-,TRBJ2-1,TRBV24-1
CASSARTAVNYGYTF,TGTGCCAGCAGCGCCCGGACAGCCGTTAACTATGGCTACACCTTC,-,-,TRBJ1-2,TRBV11-2
CASSQQEPPFTDTQYF,TGCGCCAGCAGCCAACAGGAGCCCCCTTTCACAGATACGCAGTATTTT,-,-,TRBJ2-3,TRBV5-1
CASSLNTWGPGTEAFF,TGTGCCAGCAGCCTGAATACATGGGGGCCCGGCACTGAAGCTTTCTTT,-,-,TRBJ1-1,TRBV5-8
CAWSLGQGVFTEAFF,TGTGCCTGGAGTTTAGGTCAGGGGGTTTTCACTGAAGCTTTCTTT,TRBD1,once,TRBJ1-1,TRBV30
CASSLVGGYGYTF,TGTGCCAGCAGTTTAGTAGGGGGCTACGGCTACACCTTC,TRBD1,-,TRBJ1-2,TRBV12-3/TRBV12-4
CASSLAQGRGTEAFF,TGCGCCAGCAGCTTGGCGCAGGGAAGAGGCACTGAAGCTTTCTTT,-,-,TRBJ1-1,TRBV5-1
CASSEPTGGKNSPLHF,TGTGCCAGCAGTGAACCGACAGGGGGGAAGAATTCACCCCTCCACTTT,TRBD1,-,TRBJ1-6,TRBV6-1
CASSPPGSPRDQPQHF,TGTGCCAGCTCACCACCGGGTTCCCCACGGGATCAGCCCCAGCATTTT,-,-,TRBJ1-5,TRBV18
CASRTSGSSNEQFF,TGTGCCAGTAGGACTAGCGGGAGTAGCAATGAGCAGTTCTTC,TRBD2,-,TRBJ2-1,TRBV19
CASSQDAVVNTEAFF,TGCGCCAGCAGCCAAGATGCAGTGGTGAACACTGAAGCTTTCTTT,-,once,TRBJ1-1,TRBV4-3
CASSLALAGGSYNEQFF,TGCGCCAGCAGCTTGGCCCTAGCGGGAGGCTCCTACAATGAGCAGTTCTTC,TRBD2,-,TRBJ2-1,TRBV5-1
CAISGGPGDEQYF,TGTGCCATCAGTGGAGGGCCCGGGGACGAGCAGTACTTC,-,-,TRBJ2-7,TRBV10-3
CASSPPGTGTYEQYF,TGTGCCAGCTCACCACCCGGGACAGGAACGTACGAGCAGTACTTC,TRBD1,-,TRBJ2-7,TRBV18